These 31 T cell receptor beta chains share one sample of origin, sequenced in a study of neurological immune-mediated disorders. One entry per CDR3 protein results from TCRdb running MiXCR on the 5' RACE reads. The sample consists of approximately 24,000 distinct CDR3 sequences, 10% to 15% of them appearing once. Sequences were obtained from PBMCs. All receptors derive from a woman in her thirties or forties with HTLV-1-associated myelopathy (HAM/TSP).

This clonotype is deemed medium-sized. The J gene is TRBJ2-1, the V gene TRBV10-3; 7 positions agree with TRBD1. The CDR3 has 13 amino acids. Unmatched junction bases numbered 8, after V lost 5 bases and J lost 10 bases. Germline lookup yields CDR1 ENHRY and CDR2 SYGVKD. The CDR3: CAISLTGTREQFF. CDR3 DNA: TGTGCCATCAGTCTGACAGGGACGAGAGAGCAGTTCTTC.

This clonotype appeared many times. V usage is TRBV7-2 and J usage is TRBJ1-2; D perhaps matches TRBD1 (5 bases). The CDR3 spans 15 residues. Trimming pared 2 bases from V and 4 bases from J, leaving 14 bases between. Germline V gene sequence: CDR1 SGHTA, CDR2 FQGNSA. The CDR3 region has the DNA TGTGCCAGCAGCTTAACCGGGGGGGGGGGCTATGGCTACACCTTC. Translated: CASSLTGGGGYGYTF.

This clonotype was counted at least ten times. The chain carries TRBV5-1 and TRBJ2-1, with 9 bases that match TRBD1. Per the germline V gene, CDR1 is SGHRS and CDR2 is YFSETQ. V was pared by 1 base and J by 0 bases, with 2 bases of the junction left unmatched. The CDR3 contains 16 residues. The CDR3 sequence: CASSLLGQGSYNEQFF. CDR3 nucleotide sequence: TGCGCCAGCAGCTTGCTGGGACAGGGCTCCTACAATGAGCAGTTCTTC.

The gene calls are TRBV6-1 and TRBJ2-1; TRBD2 matches 13 bases. V shed 5 bases and J 10 bases; nucleotides not matched to a gene: 5. This CDR3 comprises 14 residues. The germline CDR1 and CDR2 sequences are MNHNS and SASEGT. The CDR3 sequence is CASSQMGLAGEQFF. In nucleotides, the CDR3 is TGTGCCAGCAGTCAAATGGGACTAGCGGGGGAGCAGTTCTTC.

There are many counts of this clonotype. V usage is TRBV29-1 and J usage is TRBJ1-2, with D possibly TRBD1 on 5 matching bases. The CDR3 runs to 13 residues. Per germline, CDR1 SQVTM and CDR2 ANQGSEA. Trimming took off 8 bases at V and 2 bases at J, with 15 bases between the two ends. CDR3 DNA: TGCAGCTTTCTCGGCAGGGAGAACTATGGCTACACCTTC. This gives the protein CSFLGRENYGYTF.

This clonotype was counted many times. The chain links TRBV7-9 to TRBJ1-2; a weak D match, TRBD1 (5 bases). The length of the CDR3 is 14 residues. From germline, CDR1 is SEHNR and CDR2 FQNEAQ (reference sequence). Trimming removed 4 bases at V and 1 base at J, with 10 bases between. The CDR3 reads CASSWAGLNYGYTF. CDR3 bases: TGTGCCAGCAGCTGGGCAGGGCTTAACTATGGCTACACCTTC.

The sample holds many counts of this clonotype. The chain combines TRBV3-1 with TRBJ2-7; 9 bases align to TRBD2. Germline CDR1 reads LGHDT; CDR2 reads YNNKEL (reference sequence). There are 14 residues in the CDR3. Trimming cost V 3 bases and J 4 bases; bases outside gene matches: 4. CDR3 coding DNA: TGTGCCAGCAGCCATGGCGGGGGGGGATACGAGCAGTACTTC. It is translated as CASSHGGGGYEQYF.

This clonotype was seen many times. The rearrangement links TRBV7-2 to TRBJ2-1; TRBD1 aligns across 7 bases. CDR3 length equals 16 residues. J gave up 5 bases and V 2 bases, and 9 bases lay outside the gene matches. Germline CDR1 is SGHTA and CDR2 is FQGNSA. The CDR3 DNA reads as TGTGCCAGCAGCTTAATGATGGCAGGGGGTCACAATGAGCAGTTCTTC. Its translation: CASSLMMAGGHNEQFF.

In its sample, this clonotype was seen many times. The V call is TRBV5-1, the J call TRBJ2-3; TRBD2 matches at 9 bases. This CDR3 comprises 16 residues. Germline loops: CDR1 SGHRS, CDR2 YFSETQ. J was trimmed by 2 bases and V by 1 base; bases with no gene match: 5. CDR3 sequence reads: CASSLNLAGITDTQYF. In nucleotides, the CDR3 is TGCGCCAGCAGCTTGAACCTAGCGGGGATCACAGATACGCAGTATTTT.

This clonotype was seen many times. This rearrangement joins TRBV27 to TRBJ1-2; 8 bases fit TRBD1. CDR1 and CDR2 (germline): MNHEY, SMNVEV (reference sequence). This CDR3 contains 16 residues. With V trimmed by 6 bases and J by 4 bases, 13 bases remained unmatched. CDR3 sequence: CASSRRSRGRPYGYTF. As DNA, the CDR3 is TGTGCCAGCAGCCGAAGGAGCAGGGGGCGCCCCTATGGCTACACCTTC.

This clonotype was counted ten times or more. The chain joins TRBV6-5 to TRBJ1-5, with D possibly TRBD1 on 5 matching bases. The length of the CDR3 is 15 residues. Germline CDR1 and CDR2: MNHEY and SVGAGI. Between the trimmed V and J ends, which lost 4 bases and 6 bases, there was a span of 16 bases. The CDR3 nucleotides are TGTGCCAGCAGTTCAGGCTGGGCAGGGACTCAGCCCCAGCATTTT. Its protein is CASSSGWAGTQPQHF.

This clonotype is a singleton in its sample. The chain uses TRBV19 and TRBJ2-2; D is perhaps TRBD1 or TRBD2 (5 bases each). The CDR3 runs 15 residues. In germline, CDR1 is LNHDA, CDR2 SQIVND (reference sequence). The germline V and J ends were trimmed by 3 bases and 4 bases, with 12 bases remaining between them. The chain's CDR3 is CASSMGRTGTGELFF. The CDR3 coding sequence is TGTGCCAGTAGTATGGGACGGACCGGCACCGGGGAGCTGTTTTTT.

This clonotype was found many times. The V gene is TRBV12-3 or TRBV12-4, the J gene TRBJ1-5, with D tentatively TRBD1 (5 bases). V was pared by 2 bases and J by 4 bases, with 6 bases between. The CDR3 runs 13 residues. This CDR3 reads CASSLSGNQPQHF. CDR3 DNA sequence: TGTGCCAGCAGTTTATCAGGGAATCAGCCCCAGCATTTT.

There are many counts of this clonotype. The genes are TRBV6-5 and TRBJ1-6; weak D call: TRBD1 (6 bases). Trimming removed 7 bases from V and 9 bases from J, with 19 bases in between. The CDR3 spans 15 residues. Germline CDR1 reads MNHEY; CDR2 reads SVGAGI. CDR3 nucleotide sequence: TGTGCCAGCACCCTGACCGGGACAACAACTTCACCCCTCCACTTT. Translating it yields CASTLTGTTTSPLHF.

Ten or more counts support this clonotype. J is TRBJ2-2 and V is TRBV9, with unresolved D. Germline-derived CDR1 and CDR2 are SGDLS and YYNGEE. This CDR3 is built from 16 residues. The V gene lost 0 bases and the J gene lost 0 bases, with 9 bases spanning the gap. The CDR3 sequence: CASSVVSDANTGELFF. The CDR3 bases are TGTGCCAGCAGCGTAGTGTCGGACGCGAACACCGGGGAGCTGTTTTTT.

This clonotype showed up many times. J is TRBJ1-5 and V is TRBV20-1; the D gene is possibly TRBD1 (6 bases). V lost 6 bases and J 6 bases, leaving 15 bases between the germline ends. The CDR3 sequence is 13 residues long. Germline CDR1 is DFQATT and CDR2 is SNEGSKA (reference sequence). In nucleotides, the CDR3 is TGCAGTGCGGGGGGACGGGGGCGTCAGCCCCAGCATTTT. Its translation is CSAGGRGRQPQHF.

This chain links TRBV12-3 or TRBV12-4 with TRBJ2-4; D tentatively fits TRBD1 or TRBD2 (6 bases each). Trimming took off 10 bases at V and 9 bases at J, with 19 bases between the two ends. The CDR3 is 13 residues long. CDR3: CANTQAGGVIQYF. The CDR3 bases are TGTGCCAACACTCAGGCCGGGGGCGTCATTCAGTACTTC.

This clonotype was seen ten or more times. This chain uses TRBV2 with TRBJ1-6, with D hard to call. Per germline, CDR1 SNHLY and CDR2 FYNNEI. The CDR3 has 14 residues. V was trimmed by 6 bases and J by 4 bases, leaving 10 bases between them. The CDR3 DNA sequence: TGTGCCAGCAGATGGTACGGTTATAATTCACCCCTCCACTTT. Its protein product is CASRWYGYNSPLHF.

There are many counts of this clonotype. The V gene is TRBV20-1, the J gene TRBJ1-5; TRBD1 matches at 7 bases. Trimming took 6 bases from V and 0 from J; bases not matched to a gene: 8. The germline V gene encodes CDR1 DFQATT and CDR2 SNEGSKA (reference sequence). The CDR3 length is 15 residues. CDR3 residues: CSAARTGLSNQPQHF. Written as DNA, the CDR3 is TGCAGTGCGGCAAGGACAGGTCTTAGCAATCAGCCCCAGCATTTT.

This clonotype was counted at least ten times. The CDR3 bases are TGCGCCAGCAGTCGTGGACTAGCGGGGCACGAGCAGTACTTC. This sequence encodes CASSRGLAGHEQYF. The J gene is TRBJ2-7, the V gene TRBV5-1; 12 bases are shared with TRBD2. This CDR3 is built from 14 residues. The V gene end was trimmed by 5 bases and the J gene end by 5 bases; junction bases not matched to a gene: 5. Germline V gene data show CDR1 as SGHRS and CDR2 as YFSETQ.

This clonotype has a count of ten or more. The chain uses TRBV6-1 and TRBJ2-5, with D unclear. The germline CDR1 and CDR2 sequences are MNHNS and SASEGT. The CDR3 is 13 residues long. V lost 3 bases to trimming and J lost 5 bases, with 10 bases between them. The CDR3 nucleotides are TGTGCCAGCAGTGAGTCGGTCGGCGAGACCCAGTACTTC. Translation gives CASSESVGETQYF.

This clonotype came up many times. The rearrangement uses TRBV20-1 and TRBJ2-5; TRBD2 agrees at 9 bases. The V gene's germline CDR1 is DFQATT and CDR2 SNEGSKA (reference sequence). With V trimmed by 0 bases and J by 2 bases, 7 bases remained unmatched. This CDR3 region has 16 residues. CDR3: CSARDLAGADQETQYF. In DNA form, the CDR3 reads TGCAGTGCTAGAGATTTAGCGGGGGCCGATCAAGAGACCCAGTACTTC.

Many counts were recorded for this clonotype. The chain couples TRBV27 to TRBJ1-5; 7 positions match TRBD1. This CDR3 is 14 amino acids long. The germline CDR1 and CDR2 sequences are MNHEY and SMNVEV (reference sequence). The junction had 11 bases not matched to a gene; V was cut back by 6 bases and J by 9 bases. DNA of the CDR3: TGTGCCAGCAGGATAAGACAGGGTCTAGGGCCCCAGCATTTT. Residues: CASRIRQGLGPQHF.

The table lists this clonotype with many counts. CDR3 nucleotide sequence: TGTGCCAGCAGCCAAGGTCGGAATTCACCCCTCCACTTT. Translation gives CASSQGRNSPLHF. J is TRBJ1-6 and V is TRBV3-1; no clear D gene. The germline CDR1 and CDR2 sequences are LGHDT and YNNKEL (reference sequence). This CDR3 comprises 13 residues. The V gene lost 1 base and the J gene lost 7 bases, with 5 bases spanning the gap.

This clonotype was counted at least ten times. This chain links TRBV5-1 with TRBJ2-7; a possible D gene is TRBD1 (5 bases). The V end lost 4 bases, the J end lost 4 bases, and 9 bases lay between the germline ends. Germline V gene lookup returns CDR1 SGHRS and CDR2 YFSETQ. The length of the CDR3 is 12 residues. Written as DNA, the CDR3 is TGCGCCAGCAGCCCGGACAATTACGAGCAGTACTTC. Its protein product is CASSPDNYEQYF.

The rearrangement links TRBV20-1 to TRBJ2-5, with D perhaps matching TRBD1 or TRBD2 (5 bases each). Germline-derived CDR1 and CDR2 are DFQATT and SNEGSKA (reference sequence). CDR3 length: 15 amino acids. Trimming removed 2 bases from V and 7 bases from J, with 20 bases in between. CDR3 sequence: CSARSTARGVATQYF. In nucleotides, the CDR3 is TGCAGTGCTAGATCTACGGCCCGAGGGGTCGCGACCCAGTACTTC.

The sample holds many counts of this clonotype. The chain uses TRBV20-1 and TRBJ2-1, with a tentative D call TRBD2 (7 bases). CDR3 size: 14 residues. Germline lookup yields CDR1 DFQATT and CDR2 SNEGSKA (reference sequence). V shed 3 bases and J shed 8 bases, with 17 bases lying between them. For the CDR3, the DNA is TGCAGTGCTAGTTCACAGAGGGGGGGGCATGAGCAGTTCTTC. It codes for CSASSQRGGHEQFF.

This clonotype showed up just once. The chain uses TRBV5-1 and TRBJ1-6; a possible D gene is TRBD1 (6 bases). Germline CDR1 reads SGHRS; CDR2 reads YFSETQ. CDR3 length equals 15 residues. The germline V and J ends were trimmed by 5 bases and 3 bases, with 12 bases remaining between them. The CDR3 reads CASSPEGGYNSPLHF. CDR3 DNA: TGCGCCAGCAGTCCGGAGGGGGGCTATAATTCACCCCTCCACTTT.

Many counts were recorded for this clonotype. The CDR3 protein is CASSLGGPDRGNTIYF. The CDR3 coding sequence is TGTGCCAGCAGCTTAGGGGGACCGGATCGCGGAAACACCATATATTTT. The chain couples TRBV7-3 to TRBJ1-3, with D tentatively TRBD1 (5 bases). Looked up from germline, CDR1 is SGHTA and CDR2 is FQGTGA. The CDR3 has 16 residues. Trimming left V 2 bases short and J 4 bases short, with 15 bases between. The full variable domain, with the rest looked up from reference TRBV7-3 and TRBJ1-3, is GAGVSQTPSNKVTEKGKYVELRCDPISGHTALYWYRQSLGQGPEFLIYFQGTGAADDSGLPNDRFFAVRPEGSVSTLKIQRTERGDSAVYLCASSLGGPDRGNTIYFGEGSWLTVV.

This clonotype was seen repeatedly, ten times or more. The CDR3 is CSARRVRGQGAHEQYF. CDR3 DNA: TGCAGTGCTAGACGGGTTAGGGGACAGGGAGCGCACGAGCAGTACTTC. The J gene is TRBJ2-7, the V gene TRBV20-1; TRBD1 matches at 9 bases. CDR1 is DFQATT and CDR2 is SNEGSKA in the germline V gene (reference sequence). The CDR3 has 16 amino acids. V shed 2 bases, J shed 5 bases, and the junction held 13 bases outside the gene matches.

Only a few counts were recorded for this clonotype. The chain uses TRBV20-1 and TRBJ1-1; 9 nucleotides agree with TRBD1. The ends lost 6 bases at V and 4 bases at J; junction bases unmatched: 9. Germline V gene sequence: CDR1 DFQATT, CDR2 SNEGSKA (reference sequence). The CDR3 totals 14 residues. CDR3 amino acids: CSALGQGWSTEAFF. The CDR3 nucleotides are TGCAGTGCCTTAGGACAGGGGTGGAGCACTGAAGCTTTCTTT.